In this sample, the clone carrying this T cell receptor beta chain turned up a few times. Germline V lookup: CDR1 KGHSH, CDR2 LQKENI. Unmatched junction bases numbered 7, after V lost 3 bases and J lost 5 bases. This CDR3 spans 14 amino acids. This record belongs to a study of T-cell memory formation after mild COVID-19. TCRdb re-called the 5' RACE reads with MiXCR, one entry per CDR3 protein. Counted here are about 440,000 distinct CDR3 sequences, around 18% occurring once; the ten biggest clones make up about 8.1%. Sequenced input: PBMCs or a T cell subset sorted from them (not recorded which). The chain recombines TRBV18 with TRBJ2-7; 7 bases are a match to TRBD1. This TCR came from an adult woman who had mild COVID-19 (a few samples of this study predate the infection). Cell type and time point are not known. This CDR3 reads CASSPRTGGHEQYF. The CDR3 DNA is TGTGCCAGCTCACCGCGGACAGGAGGCCACGAGCAGTACTTC.